One and the same sample provided the 8 T cell receptor beta chains below, sequenced in a study of circulating tumor DNA in untreated peripheral T-cell lymphoma. Assay: immunoSEQ multiplex PCR; the TCRdb copy retains only in-frame clones and omits some. Of thousands of clones listed, 55% to 70% were seen once; the top ten hold around a sixth. The sequenced material came from tumor tissue. The receptors stem from a human donor with peripheral T-cell lymphoma.

This chain connects TRBV25-1 to TRBJ2-7; possibly TRBD2 for D (5 bases). The CDR3 runs to 12 residues. Trimming shortened V by 7 bases and J by 1 base, and 8 bases separated the two germline ends. Germline CDR1 MGHDK, CDR2 SYGVNS. This CDR3 is CASMGESYEQYF. The CDR3 nucleotides read TGTGCCAGCATGGGAGAGTCCTACGAGCAGTACTTC.

This clone showed up just a few times. The rearrangement uses TRBV25-1 and TRBJ1-2; 7 positions agree with TRBD1. This CDR3 has 16 residues. V lost 3 bases to trimming and J lost 4 bases; unmatched junction nucleotides: 11. Germline V gene lookup returns CDR1 MGHDK and CDR2 SYGVNS. This chain's CDR3 is CASSDPRGQASYGYTF. The CDR3 DNA sequence: TGTGCCAGCAGTGATCCTCGCGGACAGGCCTCCTATGGCTACACCTTC.

The chain couples TRBV6-8 to TRBJ2-1; D is uncertain. V was shortened by 5 bases and J by 4 bases, with 9 bases between the two germline ends. In germline, CDR1 is MNHGY, CDR2 SAAAGT. CDR3 size: 13 residues. CDR3 amino acids: CASSTAHYNEQFF. CDR3 nucleotides: TGTGCCAGCAGTACCGCCCATTACAATGAGCAGTTCTTC.

The chain joins TRBV7-5 to TRBJ1-1; the DNA was not used to check the table's D call, TRBD1. TRBV7-5 is a recognized pseudogene. CDR3 length: 15 amino acids. CDR3 nucleotide sequence: TGTGCCAGCAGCTTAGGGCACAGGGGGCGACCTGAAGCTTTCTTT. Amino acid sequence: CASSLGHRGRPEAFF.

V is TRBV9 and J is TRBJ1-1, with 7 nucleotides matching TRBD1. CDR1 and CDR2 from the germline V gene are SGDLS and YYNGEE. The V gene end was trimmed by 3 bases and the J gene end by 5 bases; junction bases not matched to a gene: 10. The CDR3 is made up of 15 amino acids. CDR3 in DNA: TGTGCCAGCAGCGCCTCGGGACAGTTTGCGACTGAAGCTTTCTTT. Protein: CASSASGQFATEAFF.

This clone showed up just a few times. The rearrangement joins TRBV6-8 to TRBJ2-1; TRBD2 agrees at 14 bases. CDR1 is MNHGY and CDR2 is SAAAGT in the germline V gene. V shed 5 bases, J shed 4 bases, and the junction held 4 bases outside the gene matches. The CDR3 loop spans 16 amino acids. The CDR3 nucleotides are TGTGCCAGCAGTCCTGGGACTAGCGGGGGATACAATGAGCAGTTCTTC. Its protein is CASSPGTSGGYNEQFF.

This chain joins TRBV11-3 and TRBJ2-1; weak D call: TRBD1 (6 bases). Germline CDR1 reads SGHNT; CDR2 reads YENEEA. The CDR3 length is 14 residues. The V and J ends lost 3 bases and 4 bases respectively, with 10 bases between them. CDR3 sequence: CASSFAGEYNEQFF. The CDR3 DNA reads TGTGCCAGCAGCTTTGCAGGGGAGTACAATGAGCAGTTCTTC.

The J gene is TRBJ2-5, the V gene TRBV28, with D tentatively TRBD1 (6 bases). The CDR3 extends over 13 amino acids. Germline V gene sequence: CDR1 MDHEN, CDR2 SYDVKM. Trimming left V 7 bases short and J 6 bases short, with 15 bases between. CDR3 protein: CASTSGRGKTQYF. For the CDR3, the DNA is TGTGCCAGCACCTCGGGCAGGGGAAAGACCCAGTACTTC.